Below, one T cell receptor (beta chain) is given with its context. As yet, its antigen is unknown. This entry belongs to a study of shared clonotypes between healthy human individuals. Study-wide findings and caveats: Memory subsets had estimated richness that was generally smaller than that of naive subsets.

The CDR3 runs to 16 residues. Germline-derived CDR1 and CDR2 are MNHNS and SASEGT. V dropped 3 bases and J dropped 2 bases, with 16 bases sitting between them. Measured with immunoSEQ multiplex PCR; TCRdb has only the in-frame clones, and not every one. The repertoire has 2,500,000 or so clones, about 92% of them found once; the top ten carry about 0.13%. The specimen sequenced was naive CD4+ T cells sorted from blood. Subset given: CD45RA+ positively selected. The chain joins TRBV6-1 to TRBJ1-2; D gene ambiguous. The origin of this receptor is a man aged 18 to 30 in good health. The CDR3 here is CASSEVGRIPNYGYTF. The CDR3 bases are TGTGCCAGCAGTGAGGTAGGCCGGATTCCGAACTATGGCTACACCTTC.